This T cell receptor beta chain was sequenced in a study of shared T cell receptors in the human thymus. This clone was picked up a small number of times. Clones were sequenced by immunoSEQ multiplex PCR, and TCRdb holds only the in-frame ones, with some missing. The data show 500,000 to 850,000 clones, with more than 70% seen just once and under 0.01% held by the top ten. Germline V CDR1 and CDR2: MGHRA, YSYEKL. CDR3 length equals 19 residues. The V end lost 4 bases, the J end lost 1 base, and 22 bases lay between the germline ends. These data also formed part of another study, on human thymus T cells. From that paper: Infants served as donors; they were healthy and Finnish and were having corrective surgery for congenital heart defects. Corrective heart surgery yielded resections, and these provided the thymus tissue. An apparent bias in V and J gene usage was seen in thymic and blood repertoires. Related research examined unrelated individuals and reported that their thymic repertoires overlapped highly.

This TCR was sampled from a boy younger than two with a congenital heart defect. Sequenced sample: thymocytes. This chain connects TRBV4-1 to TRBJ1-4; weak D call: TRBD1 (5 bases). CDR3 sequence (DNA): TGCGCCAGCAGCCCCACTCGGACACGAAATGGCCAAACTAATGAAAAACTGTTTTTT. It translates to CASSPTRTRNGQTNEKLFF.